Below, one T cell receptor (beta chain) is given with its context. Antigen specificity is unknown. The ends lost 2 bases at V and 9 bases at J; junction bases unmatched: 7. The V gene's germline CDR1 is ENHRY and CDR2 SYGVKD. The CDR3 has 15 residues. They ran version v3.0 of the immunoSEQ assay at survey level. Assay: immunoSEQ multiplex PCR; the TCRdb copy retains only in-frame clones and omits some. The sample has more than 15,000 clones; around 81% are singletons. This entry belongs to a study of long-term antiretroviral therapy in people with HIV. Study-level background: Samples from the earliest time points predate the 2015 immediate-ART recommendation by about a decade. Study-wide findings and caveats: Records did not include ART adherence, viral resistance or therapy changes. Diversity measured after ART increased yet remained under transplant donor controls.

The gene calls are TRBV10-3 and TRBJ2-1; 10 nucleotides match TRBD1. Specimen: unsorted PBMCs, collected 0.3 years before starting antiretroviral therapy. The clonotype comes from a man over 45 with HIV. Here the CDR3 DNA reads TGTGCCATCAGTGAGCGGGACAGGGGTGGAATTGAGCAGTTCTTC. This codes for CAISERDRGGIEQFF.